These 23 T cell receptor beta chains originate from one sample sequenced in a study of cytomegalovirus exposure and HLA in healthy donors. The PCR used 60 Vbeta and 13 Jbeta primers. The protocol was immunoSEQ multiplex PCR, while the TCRdb copy is restricted to in-frame clones and leaves out a portion. This table has over 100,000 clones, roughly four fifths appearing once. Sequencing was carried out using PBMCs. These receptors came from a woman aged 25 to 39 in good health and CMV-seropositive.

The chain employs TRBV2 and TRBJ1-2, with 9 bases lining up with TRBD1. Germline V lookup: CDR1 SNHLY, CDR2 FYNNEI. This CDR3 is 16 amino acids long. The trim removed 5 bases at V and 8 bases at J, leaving 15 bases unmatched. For the CDR3, the DNA is TGTGCCAGCAGTCGTGAACAGGGGGCAGTTGTAGAGGGCTACACCTTC. Protein sequence: CASSREQGAVVEGYTF.

The V gene is TRBV29-1, the J gene TRBJ1-4; a possible D gene is TRBD1 (6 bases). This CDR3 is built from 12 residues. V dropped 7 bases and J dropped 4 bases, with 10 bases sitting between them. The germline V gene encodes CDR1 SQVTM and CDR2 ANQGSEA. CDR3 nucleotides: TGCAGCGCGGGACATCTTAATGAAAAACTGTTTTTT. Its translation is CSAGHLNEKLFF.

The V and J genes are TRBV29-1 and TRBJ2-5; the D gene is possibly TRBD1 (5 bases). CDR3 size: 13 residues. Germline V lookup: CDR1 SQVTM, CDR2 ANQGSEA. V gave up 3 bases and J gave up 4 bases, with 12 bases separating them. In DNA form, the CDR3 reads TGCAGCGTTGACAGGGAAGGCAGAGAGACCCAGTACTTC. Translation gives CSVDREGRETQYF.

The V and J genes are TRBV27 and TRBJ2-2; D perhaps matches TRBD1 (5 bases). CDR1 and CDR2 (germline): MNHEY, SMNVEV (reference sequence). CDR3 length: 15 residues. Trimming took off 2 bases at V and 0 bases at J, with 7 bases between the two ends. The CDR3 nucleotides are TGTGCCAGCAGTTTAGTCAGGGCGAACACCGGGGAGCTGTTTTTT. Protein product: CASSLVRANTGELFF.

The chain carries TRBV7-2 and TRBJ2-7, with unresolved D. Germline V gives CDR1 SGHTA, CDR2 FQGNSA. V was cut by 0 bases and J by 5 bases, with 17 bases left in between. The length of the CDR3 is 16 residues. The CDR3 loop reads CASSLAVASSFHEQYF. The CDR3 DNA is TGTGCCAGCAGCTTAGCGGTCGCTAGTTCTTTCCACGAGCAGTACTTC.

The chain combines TRBV5-1 with TRBJ2-1; unclear D gene. Germline V gives CDR1 SGHRS, CDR2 YFSETQ. This CDR3 has 13 amino acids. V lost 2 bases and J 5 bases, leaving 8 bases between the germline ends. The CDR3 protein is CASSLVRNNEQFF. Here the CDR3 DNA reads TGCGCCAGCAGCTTAGTGAGAAACAATGAGCAGTTCTTC.

This clone was recorded a few times. The chain links TRBV7-6 to TRBJ1-1, with 10 bases that match TRBD1. Germline V gives CDR1 SGHVS, CDR2 FNYEAQ. This CDR3 has 13 amino acids. After removal of 2 bases from V and 12 bases from J, the junction contained 6 bases not matched to a gene. CDR3 residues: CASSLRQGAWSFF. The CDR3 region has the DNA TGTGCCAGCAGCTTACGACAGGGGGCATGGTCTTTCTTT.

This rearrangement joins TRBV28 to TRBJ2-7; 10 bases line up with TRBD1. V lost 3 bases, J lost 2 bases, and 7 bases stayed unmatched. The germline gives CDR1 MDHEN, CDR2 SYDVKM. This CDR3 has 16 residues. Here the CDR3 DNA reads TGTGCCAGCAGTTTTGGGAGAGGGACAGGGGCCTACGAGCAGTACTTC. Translated, it gives CASSFGRGTGAYEQYF.

The V gene is TRBV2, the J gene TRBJ2-1; 7 bases align to TRBD1. The junction had 9 bases not matched to a gene; V was cut back by 7 bases and J by 6 bases. This CDR3 comprises 14 residues. Per germline, CDR1 SNHLY and CDR2 FYNNEI. In nucleotides, the CDR3 is TGTGCCAGCAAGTGGCAGGGGGAGATCAATGAGCAGTTCTTC. As protein: CASKWQGEINEQFF.

The J gene is TRBJ1-2, the V gene TRBV6-5, with 7 bases lining up with TRBD1. CDR1 and CDR2 from the germline V gene are MNHEY and SVGAGI. The CDR3 extends over 14 amino acids. J lost 7 bases, V lost 6 bases, and 11 bases had no gene match. The CDR3 DNA is TGTGCCAGCAGCCCGGACAGGAGCTCTGGTGGCTACACCTTC. This gives the protein CASSPDRSSGGYTF.

This chain connects TRBV10-3 to TRBJ1-5; 9 bases are a match to TRBD1. The CDR3 extends over 15 amino acids. The ends lost 3 bases at V and 5 bases at J; junction bases unmatched: 5. Germline V gene lookup returns CDR1 ENHRY and CDR2 SYGVKD. The CDR3 bases are TGTGCCATCAGTGATTCGGACAGGGGTTATCAGCCCCAGCATTTT. This sequence encodes CAISDSDRGYQPQHF.

V gene TRBV9 combines with J gene TRBJ2-1; D ambiguous. CDR3 length equals 12 residues. V lost 0 bases and J lost 8, with 6 bases in between. CDR1 is SGDLS, CDR2 YYNGEE, per germline. The CDR3 region is CASSVGHDEQFF. DNA of the CDR3: TGTGCCAGCAGCGTAGGGCACGATGAGCAGTTCTTC.

This clone was observed a handful of times. The rearrangement joins TRBV6-1 to TRBJ1-4, with D tentatively TRBD1 (5 bases). V lost 7 bases to trimming and J lost 0 bases, with 6 bases between them. Germline CDR1 reads MNHNS; CDR2 reads SASEGT. The CDR3 contains 13 residues. The CDR3 protein is CASTTATNEKLFF. The DNA of the CDR3 is TGTGCCAGCACGACAGCAACTAATGAAAAACTGTTTTTT.

V usage is TRBV18 and J usage is TRBJ1-2, with 9 bases matching TRBD1. Germline CDR1 KGHSH, CDR2 LQKENI. V lost 3 bases to trimming and J lost 3 bases; unmatched junction nucleotides: 5. The CDR3 length is 15 residues. CDR3 DNA: TGTGCCAGCTCACCGAGGACAGGGGAAGACTATGGCTACACCTTC. It encodes CASSPRTGEDYGYTF.

This chain uses TRBV7-9 with TRBJ1-3; 8 bases line up with TRBD1. CDR1 and CDR2 from the germline V gene are SEHNR and FQNEAQ (reference sequence). The CDR3 has 14 residues. The ends lost 6 bases at V and 7 bases at J; junction bases unmatched: 8. The CDR3 reads CASSLQGGANTIYF. Here the CDR3 DNA reads TGTGCCAGCAGTCTACAGGGGGGGGCGAACACCATATATTTT.

This clone was counted once. The gene calls are TRBV2 and TRBJ1-5, with a possible D match to TRBD1 (5 bases). CDR1 is SNHLY, CDR2 FYNNEI, per germline. This CDR3 spans 14 amino acids. With 6 bases removed from V and 1 base from J, the gap between germline ends came to 10 bases. In nucleotides, the CDR3 is TGTGCCAGCAGGCCCCCAGGGAGCAATCAGCCCCAGCATTTT. It codes for CASRPPGSNQPQHF. Full variable domain (missing parts from reference TRBV2 and TRBJ1-5): EPEVTQTPSHQVTQMGQEVILRCVPISNHLYFYWYRQILGQKVEFLVSFYNNEISEKSEIFDDQFSVERPDGSNFTLKIRSTKLEDSAMYFCASRPPGSNQPQHFGDGTRLSIL.

The chain combines TRBV14 with TRBJ1-1; 8 nucleotides agree with TRBD1. The CDR3 is made up of 14 amino acids. Germline V gene data show CDR1 as SGHDN and CDR2 as FVKESK. Unmatched junction bases numbered 4, after V lost 4 bases and J lost 3 bases. The CDR3 is CASSRWTGYTEAFF. As DNA, the CDR3 is TGTGCCAGCAGCCGGTGGACAGGGTACACTGAAGCTTTCTTT.

This rearrangement joins TRBV9 to TRBJ1-4; TRBD1 is a possible D gene (5 bases). The germline V and J ends were trimmed by 3 bases and 7 bases, with 13 bases remaining between them. CDR3 length equals 14 residues. Germline V CDR1 and CDR2: SGDLS, YYNGEE. CDR3 in DNA: TGTGCCAGCAGCGAGGGACTTCTACCTGAAAAACTGTTTTTT. It yields the protein CASSEGLLPEKLFF.

J is TRBJ2-7 and V is TRBV18, with D hard to call. Germline-derived CDR1 and CDR2 are KGHSH and LQKENI. V was cut by 3 bases and J by 2 bases, with 8 bases left in between. The CDR3 is 13 amino acids. The CDR3 DNA sequence: TGTGCCAGCTCACCCGGAGAAGCCTACGAGCAGTACTTC. Its protein is CASSPGEAYEQYF.

This chain links TRBV5-4 with TRBJ1-1; tentative D call: TRBD1 (6 bases). The CDR3 is 12 amino acids. V lost 4 bases, J lost 9 bases, and 13 bases lay in between. Germline CDR1 reads SGHNT; CDR2 reads YYREEE (reference sequence). The CDR3 region is CASSPDRSQAFF. The CDR3 DNA reads TGTGCCAGCAGCCCAGACAGGTCCCAAGCTTTCTTT.

The chain employs TRBV9 and TRBJ2-4, with 7 nucleotides matching TRBD1. Germline V CDR1 and CDR2: SGDLS, YYNGEE. The CDR3 spans 15 residues. The J segment lost 2 bases and the V segment lost 4 bases, leaving 6 bases of the junction unmatched. This chain's CDR3 is CASSPRQGTKNIQYF. The CDR3 region has the DNA TGTGCCAGCAGCCCCCGACAGGGAACCAAAAACATTCAGTACTTC.

The gene calls are TRBV11-2 and TRBJ1-4; 9 bases align to TRBD1. This CDR3 has 16 amino acids. J gave up 7 bases and V 5 bases, and 11 bases lay outside the gene matches. Germline values: CDR1 SGHAT, CDR2 FQNNGV. The CDR3 here is CASSMPPGQGGEKLFF. The CDR3 bases are TGTGCCAGCAGCATGCCGCCGGGACAGGGTGGTGAAAAACTGTTTTTT.

In this sample, this clone turned up once. A read error may account for a junction end that differs from germline. The chain combines TRBV7-9 with TRBJ1-2; no firm D call. Germline-derived CDR1 and CDR2 are SEHNR and FQNEAQ (reference sequence). This CDR3 is 12 amino acids long. The CDR3 nucleotides are TGTTCCAGCAGCTTAGGGCAGTATGGCTACACCTTC. Encoded protein: CSSSLGQYGYTF.